The 29 T cell receptor beta chains in this list originate from one sample, sequenced in a study of Ad26.COV2.S vaccination and SARS-CoV-2 variants (dated by TCRdb to about 2021). In the paper's terms, the treatment or condition label means: roughly 19 received Ad26.COV2.S at low or high dose, single or two shots; 5 received placebo; per-sample allocation not given. Repertoires of vaccine and placebo recipients were sequenced from samples collected on day 63 after the first injection. The library was obtained by the immunoSEQ multiplex PCR assay. This is the immuneACCESS table as TCRdb keeps it, with only in-frame sequences that have V and J called. A part of the clones is gone; compared with another copy, unresolved V genes explain less than half, and the rest is unexplained. Counted in this sample were under 500,000 clones; about 90% of them appeared once. The ten largest clones capture about 1.7% of the sample.

The sample was peripheral blood, taken in a trial of Ad26.COV2.S vaccine versus placebo. The receptors were gathered from a person aged 18 to 65 who received the Ad26.COV2.S COVID-19 vaccine or a placebo.

The chain combines TRBV7-2 with TRBJ2-3; D possibly corresponds to TRBD1 (6 bases). Per germline, CDR1 SGHTA and CDR2 FQGNSA. The germline V and J ends were trimmed by 1 base and 7 bases, with 15 bases remaining between them. CDR3 size: 15 residues. The DNA of the CDR3 is TGTGCCAGCAGCTTAGATCCAGGGGAAGGATATACGCAGTATTTT. Its protein product is CASSLDPGEGYTQYF.

This rearrangement joins TRBV3-1 (or the pseudogene TRBV3-2) to TRBJ2-5, with D possibly TRBD1 on 5 matching bases. Germline V gives CDR1 LGHDT, CDR2 YNNKEL (reference sequence). V was pared by 4 bases and J by 2 bases, with 17 bases between. There are 16 residues in the CDR3. Here the CDR3 DNA reads TGTGCCAGCAGCCCCTGGACAACCCAGAGTCAAGAGACCCAGTACTTC. Residues: CASSPWTTQSQETQYF.

This chain links TRBV5-1 with TRBJ1-1; D ambiguous. V lost 3 bases, J lost 0 bases, and 9 bases lay in between. CDR3 length: 14 amino acids. Germline V gives CDR1 SGHRS, CDR2 YFSETQ. The CDR3 protein is CASSYGGMNTEAFF. CDR3 in DNA: TGCGCCAGCAGCTATGGAGGAATGAACACTGAAGCTTTCTTT.

The V call is TRBV4-3, the J call TRBJ1-4; D gene ambiguous. Germline-derived CDR1 and CDR2 are LGHNA and YSLEER. V dropped 4 bases and J dropped 7 bases, with 13 bases sitting between them. This CDR3 has 14 amino acids. The chain's CDR3 is CASSPEGLGEKLFF. CDR3 DNA: TGCGCCAGCAGCCCGGAGGGCCTTGGTGAAAAACTGTTTTTT.

The chain recombines TRBV30 with TRBJ2-5; 7 bases map to TRBD2. This CDR3 contains 12 residues. Germline V CDR1 and CDR2: GTSNPN, SVGIG (reference sequence). The CDR3 DNA reads TGTGGCGCGGGGGTCGTCCATGAGACCCAGTACTTC. Protein: CGAGVVHETQYF. Looking up the rest from reference TRBV30 and TRBJ2-5 gives the full variable domain: SQTIHQWPATLVQPVGSPLSLECTVEGTSNPNLYWYRQAAGRGLQLLFYSVGIGQISSEVPQNLSASRPQDRQFILSSKKLLLSDSGFYLCGAGVVHETQYFGPGTRLLVL.

DNA for the CDR3: TGTGCCAGCAGCTCGACTAGAGCTATCGAGCAGTACTTC. Translating it yields CASSSTRAIEQYF. The chain employs TRBV7-2 and TRBJ2-7, with a tentative D call TRBD2 (6 bases). The germline V gene encodes CDR1 SGHTA and CDR2 FQGNSA. The V gene lost 4 bases and the J gene lost 6 bases, with 13 bases spanning the gap. The CDR3 runs to 13 residues.

In nucleotides, the CDR3 is TGCGCCAGCAGCCCACCGGGACTAGCGGTTCACAATGAGCAGTTCTTC. Translating gives CASSPPGLAVHNEQFF. The J gene is TRBJ2-1, the V gene TRBV5-1, with TRBD2 matching 11 bases. The CDR3 sequence is 16 residues long. Germline V gene data show CDR1 as SGHRS and CDR2 as YFSETQ. Trimming at V came to 4 bases and at J to 5 bases, leaving 8 bases not matched to a gene.

The chain uses TRBV14 and TRBJ2-2; 8 nucleotides line up with TRBD2. The CDR3 runs 17 residues. Germline V gives CDR1 SGHDN, CDR2 FVKESK. V lost 2 bases, J lost 1 base, and 6 bases stayed unmatched. CDR3 amino acids: CASSQLAGGLNTGELFF. The CDR3 nucleotides are TGTGCCAGCAGCCAACTTGCGGGGGGCTTGAACACCGGGGAGCTGTTTTTT.

The rearrangement uses TRBV10-3 and TRBJ2-3; 14 bases agree with TRBD2. The J segment lost 6 bases and the V segment lost 2 bases, leaving 4 bases of the junction unmatched. The V gene's germline CDR1 is ENHRY and CDR2 SYGVKD. This CDR3 has 16 residues. CDR3 protein: CAISEPGLAGADTQYF. CDR3 nucleotide sequence: TGTGCCATCAGTGAGCCGGGACTAGCGGGGGCCGATACGCAGTATTTT.

The chain employs TRBV4-1 and TRBJ2-1, with D hard to call. Germline V CDR1 and CDR2: MGHRA, YSYEKL. The CDR3 spans 15 residues. V was cut by 5 bases and J by 6 bases, with 17 bases left in between. The CDR3 coding sequence is TGCGCCAGCAGCTTAGAGGTCAGTCTCGGCAATGAGCAGTTCTTC. Amino acid sequence: CASSLEVSLGNEQFF.

A word on this clone: Different DNA sequences within this sample yield the same CDR3. The rearrangement links TRBV12-3 or TRBV12-4 to TRBJ1-1; D is unresolved. Trimming took 3 bases from V and 1 from J, leaving 6 bases between them. The CDR3 has 13 amino acids. The CDR3: CASSFGPNTEAFF. The CDR3 nucleotides read TGTGCCAGCAGTTTCGGCCCGAACACTGAAGCTTTCTTT.

The rearrangement uses TRBV24-1 and TRBJ1-3; no clear D. Germline CDR1 KGHDR, CDR2 SFDVKD. CDR3 length: 15 amino acids. Between the trimmed V and J ends, which lost 3 bases and 0 bases, there was a span of 8 bases. CDR3 in DNA: TGTGCCACCAGTGATGGCATAACCTCTGGAAACACCATATATTTT. As protein: CATSDGITSGNTIYF.

V is TRBV3-1 (or the pseudogene TRBV3-2) and J is TRBJ2-1, with D perhaps being TRBD1 or TRBD2 (5 bases each). Trimming took 4 bases from V and 6 from J, leaving 10 bases between them. The CDR3 is 13 residues long. Per the germline V gene, CDR1 is LGHDT and CDR2 is YNNKEL (reference sequence). CDR3 nucleotide sequence: TGTGCCAGCAGCCTCCGGGACGGCAATGAGCAGTTCTTC. This translates into CASSLRDGNEQFF.

The V call is TRBV7-2, the J call TRBJ1-4; 8 bases align to TRBD1. The length of the CDR3 is 16 residues. Germline CDR1 and CDR2: SGHTA and FQGNSA. The J segment lost 10 bases and the V segment lost 1 base, leaving 11 bases of the junction unmatched. CDR3 in amino acids: CASSLEPGGGFGKLFF. Here the CDR3 DNA reads TGTGCCAGCAGCTTAGAACCAGGGGGCGGGTTTGGAAAACTGTTTTTT. Supplemented by reference TRBV7-2 and TRBJ1-4, the full variable domain reads GAGVSQSPSNKVTEKGKDVELRCDPISGHTALYWYRQSLGQGLEFLIYFQGNSAPDKSGLPSDRFSAERTGGSVSTLTIQRTQQEDSAVYLCASSLEPGGGFGKLFFGSGTQLSVL.

The rearrangement joins TRBV25-1 to TRBJ1-1, with 7 bases identical to TRBD1. CDR3 size: 15 residues. V trimming: 0 bases; J trimming: 1 base; junction bases outside the gene matches: 2. CDR1 and CDR2 (germline): MGHDK, SYGVNS. CDR3 sequence reads: CASSEYAGGNTEAFF. The CDR3, as DNA: TGTGCCAGCAGTGAATATGCAGGGGGGAACACTGAAGCTTTCTTT. Using reference TRBV25-1 and TRBJ1-1 for the parts outside the CDR3, the full variable domain is EADIYQTPRYLVIGTGKKITLECSQTMGHDKMYWYQQDPGMELHLIHYSYGVNSTEKGDLSSESTVSRIRTEHFPLTLESARPSHTSQYLCASSEYAGGNTEAFFGQGTRLTVV.

The genes are TRBV6-2 or TRBV6-3 and TRBJ1-5; the D is unclear. The germline V and J ends were trimmed by 2 bases and 7 bases, with 12 bases remaining between them. Germline CDR1 reads MNHEY; CDR2 reads SVGEGT. The CDR3 runs 14 residues. The CDR3 region is CASSYEGSVQPQHF. The CDR3 DNA follows: TGTGCCAGCAGTTACGAGGGTTCTGTGCAGCCCCAGCATTTT.

The chain is built from TRBV25-1 and TRBJ2-7, with D hard to call. Deletions cut 7 bases from V and 0 bases from J, with 13 bases between. CDR1 is MGHDK and CDR2 is SYGVNS in the germline V gene. This CDR3 has 14 amino acids. The CDR3 reads CASTDTVPSYEQYF. In DNA form, the CDR3 reads TGTGCCAGCACTGACACCGTCCCCTCCTACGAGCAGTACTTC.

The chain carries TRBV30 and TRBJ2-7; no clear D gene. Trimming removed 1 base from V and 9 bases from J, with 16 bases in between. The CDR3 has 13 amino acids. The germline V gene encodes CDR1 GTSNPN and CDR2 SVGIG (reference sequence). The CDR3 protein is CAWSAGNLEAQYF. The CDR3 DNA reads TGTGCCTGGAGTGCCGGAAACCTCGAGGCGCAGTACTTC. The full variable domain, in which reference TRBV30 and TRBJ2-7 provide the parts outside the CDR3, is SQTIHQWPATLVQPVGSPLSLECTVEGTSNPNLYWYRQAAGRGLQLLFYSVGIGQISSEVPQNLSASRPQDRQFILSSKKLLLSDSGFYLCAWSAGNLEAQYFGPGTRLTVT.

V and J are TRBV7-9 and TRBJ2-5; possibly TRBD1 for D (6 bases). This CDR3 has 15 residues. Germline CDR1 and CDR2: SEHNR and FQNEAQ (reference sequence). The V end lost 1 base, the J end lost 1 base, and 10 bases lay between the germline ends. This CDR3 reads CASSLVGTTQETQYF. CDR3 DNA sequence: TGTGCCAGCAGCTTAGTAGGGACAACCCAAGAGACCCAGTACTTC.

This chain links TRBV11-2 with TRBJ2-2; 12 nucleotides agree with TRBD2. J lost 1 base, V lost 3 bases, and 3 bases had no gene match. The CDR3 is 17 amino acids. The germline CDR1 and CDR2 sequences are SGHAT and FQNNGV. The CDR3 loop is CASSFPSGGVNTGELFF. The CDR3 bases are TGTGCCAGCAGCTTCCCTAGCGGGGGGGTGAACACCGGGGAGCTGTTTTTT.

Points on this clone: The sample contains more than one DNA sequence encoding this CDR3. The chain uses TRBV6-5 and TRBJ1-2; D not resolved. In germline, CDR1 is MNHEY, CDR2 SVGAGI. Trimming shortened V by 5 bases and J by 4 bases, and 2 bases separated the two germline ends. The length of the CDR3 is 10 residues. CDR3 amino acids: CASSSYGYTF. CDR3 nucleotide sequence: TGTGCCAGCAGTAGCTATGGCTACACCTTC.

In this sample, this clone turned up a few times. J is TRBJ1-5 and V is TRBV27; D perhaps matches TRBD1 (6 bases). The V end was cut by 10 bases, the J end by 7 bases, with 14 bases between. This CDR3 is built from 12 residues. Per the germline V gene, CDR1 is MNHEY and CDR2 is SMNVEV (reference sequence). CDR3 sequence: CATTTQGQPQHF. CDR3 nucleotides: TGTGCCACCACAACACAGGGCCAGCCCCAGCATTTT.

The chain is built from TRBV6-5 and TRBJ2-7; a possible D gene is TRBD1 (6 bases). V gave up 5 bases and J gave up 5 bases, with 16 bases separating them. The CDR3 loop spans 14 amino acids. The germline V gene has CDR1 MNHEY and CDR2 SVGAGI. This chain's CDR3 is CASSTNHRVNEQYF. The CDR3 nucleotides are TGTGCCAGCAGTACGAACCACAGGGTAAACGAGCAGTACTTC.

The V gene is TRBV28, the J gene TRBJ1-1; a possible D gene is TRBD1 (5 bases). This CDR3 region has 11 residues. V gave up 4 bases and J gave up 6 bases, with 6 bases separating them. Germline loops: CDR1 MDHEN, CDR2 SYDVKM. The CDR3 DNA sequence: TGTGCCAGCAGTTCGGGACCTGAAGCTTTCTTT. Amino acids: CASSSGPEAFF.

V usage is TRBV2 and J usage is TRBJ2-1; perhaps TRBD1 as D (5 bases). This CDR3 has 13 residues. Trimming cost V 7 bases and J 5 bases, with 12 bases left between them. Germline values: CDR1 SNHLY, CDR2 FYNNEI. CDR3 in DNA: TGTGCCAGCATTAAGACAGCCCACAATGAGCAGTTCTTC. It encodes CASIKTAHNEQFF.

This chain joins TRBV28 and TRBJ2-1; D is possibly TRBD2 (7 bases). V gave up 5 bases and J gave up 9 bases, with 20 bases separating them. From germline, CDR1 is MDHEN and CDR2 SYDVKM. The CDR3 extends over 15 amino acids. The CDR3 is CASSSRGGAVVEQFF. Written as DNA, the CDR3 is TGTGCCAGCAGTAGTCGTGGGGGGGCGGTGGTTGAGCAGTTCTTC.

The chain uses TRBV7-2 and TRBJ2-5, with D unresolved. V was trimmed by 0 bases and J by 5 bases, leaving 7 bases between them. Germline loops: CDR1 SGHTA, CDR2 FQGNSA. CDR3 size: 13 residues. The CDR3 loop reads CASSLARVETQYF. DNA for the CDR3: TGTGCCAGCAGCTTAGCTAGGGTGGAGACCCAGTACTTC.

This clone was seen just once. The chain links TRBV5-4 to TRBJ2-3; perhaps TRBD2 as D (7 bases). The CDR3 loop spans 14 amino acids. V was clipped by 4 bases and J by 3 bases, with 12 bases between them. CDR1 and CDR2 (germline): SGHNT, YYREEE (reference sequence). The CDR3 protein is CASSVGGATDTQYF. The CDR3 region has the DNA TGTGCCAGCAGCGTGGGGGGGGCAACAGATACGCAGTATTTT.

This chain connects TRBV2 to TRBJ1-1; TRBD1 is a possible D gene (6 bases). V was shortened by 8 bases and J by 0 bases, with 10 bases between the two germline ends. CDR3 size: 13 residues. CDR1 and CDR2 from the germline V gene are SNHLY and FYNNEI. CDR3 region: CASEDRMNTEAFF. The DNA for the CDR3 is TGTGCCAGCGAAGACAGGATGAACACTGAAGCTTTCTTT.